A single T cell receptor (beta chain) is shown here with its context. The antigen is unknown. PCR involved 60 Vbeta and 13 Jbeta primers. Measured with immunoSEQ multiplex PCR; TCRdb has only the in-frame clones, and not every one. The table shows approximately 190,000 clones, with over 70% occurring only once. Germline CDR1 is LNHDA and CDR2 is SQIVND (reference sequence). The length of the CDR3 is 15 residues. Losses at the gene ends were 4 bases for V and 1 base for J; bases not matched to a gene: 6. The data belong to a study of cytomegalovirus exposure and HLA in healthy donors. Study-level results: When analyzed later, a missense DCLRE1C variant was found to be linked to TCR beta V- and J-gene trimming.

This TCR was recovered from a man in his forties in good health and CMV-seropositive. V usage is TRBV19 and J usage is TRBJ1-1; 7 bases are shared with TRBD1. The sample consisted of PBMCs. The CDR3 is CASSNRQGGNTEAFF. In DNA form, the CDR3 reads TGTGCCAGTAGTAATCGACAGGGAGGGAACACTGAAGCTTTCTTT. Full variable domain (remainder filled in from reference TRBV19 and TRBJ1-1): DGGITQSPKYLFRKEGQNVTLSCEQNLNHDAMYWYRQDPGQGLRLIYYSQIVNDFQKGDIAEGYSVSREKKESFPLTVTSAQKNPTAFYLCASSNRQGGNTEAFFGQGTRLTVV.